This T cell receptor beta chain stems from a study of blood T cell repertoires in COVID-19. Study context: The United States, Italy and Spain were the sources of the acute and convalescent COVID-19 samples. Sample material is recorded as cDNA or gDNA derived from T cells, B-cell-depleted T cells, or PBMCs.

Per the original data handling: Reference gene primer amplification gave nucleated cell count estimates. Profiled with immunoSEQ multiplex PCR; TCRdb holds only in-frame clones, not every one. V and J calls and clone size are as listed in that table; D and trimming were resolved from the DNA. The sample has some 200,000 clones; 70% to 90% are singletons. This clone appeared once. Sequencing was done on a sample of peripheral blood. The receptor comes from a man in his forties with active or convalescent COVID-19.

CDR3 sequence reads: CASSQRPPGQGIFRANVLTF. The CDR3 bases are TGTGCCAGCAGTCAAAGACCACCGGGACAGGGGATTTTTAGGGCCAACGTCCTGACTTTC. The J gene is TRBJ2-6, the V gene TRBV27; 10 bases line up with TRBD1. The germline V gene has CDR1 MNHEY and CDR2 SMNVEV (reference sequence). Trimming took 5 bases from V and 5 from J; bases not matched to a gene: 18. CDR3 size: 20 residues.